These 23 T cell receptor beta chains originate from one sample sequenced in a study of cytomegalovirus exposure and HLA in healthy donors. Amplification used 60 Vbeta primers and 13 Jbeta primers. Generated by immunoSEQ multiplex PCR, the TCRdb table keeps only in-frame clones and is missing some. The profile covers some 150,000 clones, with roughly 79% appearing a single time and under 2% taken by the ten largest. Material: PBMCs. These receptors came from a woman aged 40 to 50 in good health and CMV-seronegative.

The rearrangement links TRBV4-2 to TRBJ1-5, with no clear D. CDR1 is LGHNA and CDR2 is YNFKEQ in the germline V gene. This CDR3 has 16 amino acids. V lost 1 base and J lost 6, with 16 bases in between. CDR3 region: CASSQGRVGIAQPQHF. CDR3 bases: TGTGCCAGCAGCCAAGGCCGAGTTGGTATCGCTCAGCCCCAGCATTTT.

The V call is TRBV6-5, the J call TRBJ2-3; D remains unclear. The V gene lost 7 bases and the J gene lost 6 bases, with 8 bases spanning the gap. The CDR3 is 11 residues long. Germline V gives CDR1 MNHEY, CDR2 SVGAGI. In nucleotides, the CDR3 is TGTGCCAGCACCTTTATCGATACGCAGTATTTT. Protein sequence: CASTFIDTQYF.

The chain links TRBV6-1 to TRBJ2-1, with TRBD2 identical over 11 bases. V shed 4 bases, J shed 6 bases, and the junction held 14 bases outside the gene matches. The CDR3 is made up of 18 amino acids. The germline CDR1 and CDR2 sequences are MNHNS and SASEGT. The CDR3 spells CASSGPVPAGTSGNEQFF. The CDR3 coding sequence is TGTGCCAGCAGTGGTCCGGTTCCCGCCGGGACTAGCGGCAATGAGCAGTTCTTC.

This chain links TRBV28 with TRBJ2-7; 7 bases line up with TRBD2. J gave up 5 bases and V 8 bases, and 6 bases lay outside the gene matches. This CDR3 comprises 12 residues. Germline V gene data show CDR1 as MDHEN and CDR2 as SYDVKM. The CDR3 bases are TGTGCCAGCGAAACTAGCGTCCACGAGCAGTACTTC. Its translation is CASETSVHEQYF.

V gene TRBV5-1 combines with J gene TRBJ1-5, with a tentative D call TRBD1 (5 bases). V lost 0 bases, J lost 7 bases, and 14 bases lay in between. This CDR3 has 15 amino acids. The germline V gene has CDR1 SGHRS and CDR2 YFSETQ. The CDR3 DNA reads as TGCGCCAGCAGCTTGGTTGTAGGGGTTAGGCAGCCCCAGCATTTT. This encodes CASSLVVGVRQPQHF.

The J gene is TRBJ2-7, the V gene TRBV4-3, with 7 bases aligning to TRBD1. CDR3 length: 15 amino acids. J gave up 4 bases and V 1 base, and 7 bases lay outside the gene matches. Germline-derived CDR1 and CDR2 are LGHNA and YSLEER. The CDR3 nucleotides are TGCGCCAGCAGCCAAGTATGGGCAGGGGGATACGAGCAGTACTTC. Translated, it gives CASSQVWAGGYEQYF.

The J gene is TRBJ2-7, the V gene TRBV25-1, with TRBD2 matching over 16 bases. This CDR3 comprises 15 residues. CDR1 is MGHDK and CDR2 is SYGVNS in the germline V gene. The V gene end was trimmed by 5 bases and the J gene end by 5 bases; junction bases not matched to a gene: 3. CDR3 nucleotide sequence: TGTGCCAGCAGTCCGGGACTAGCGGGAGGGCACGAGCAGTACTTC. Translation: CASSPGLAGGHEQYF.

V and J are TRBV19 and TRBJ2-1; D perhaps matches TRBD2 (5 bases). Trimming removed 1 base from V and 6 bases from J, with 13 bases in between. Germline loops: CDR1 LNHDA, CDR2 SQIVND (reference sequence). There are 15 residues in the CDR3. CDR3 residues: CASSIGAGPINEQFF. CDR3 nucleotides: TGTGCCAGTAGTATAGGGGCGGGTCCGATCAATGAGCAGTTCTTC. The whole variable domain, remainder taken from reference TRBV19 and TRBJ2-1, is DGGITQSPKYLFRKEGQNVTLSCEQNLNHDAMYWYRQDPGQGLRLIYYSQIVNDFQKGDIAEGYSVSREKKESFPLTVTSAQKNPTAFYLCASSIGAGPINEQFFGPGTRLTVL.

The chain is built from TRBV29-1 and TRBJ1-2; TRBD1 matches at 9 bases. This CDR3 region has 18 residues. Unmatched junction bases numbered 16, after V lost 5 bases and J lost 0 bases. Germline-derived CDR1 and CDR2 are SQVTM and ANQGSEA. CDR3 residues: CSVQGLRDREGSNYGYTF. The DNA for the CDR3 is TGCAGCGTTCAGGGCCTCCGGGACAGGGAGGGGTCTAACTATGGCTACACCTTC. Drawing the rest from reference TRBV29-1 and TRBJ1-2, the complete variable domain is SAVISQKPSRDICQRGTSLTIQCQVDSQVTMMFWYRQQPGQSLTLIATANQGSEATYESGFVIDKFPISRPNLTFSTLTVSNMSPEDSSIYLCSVQGLRDREGSNYGYTFGSGTRLTVV.

In this sample, this clone turned up a few times. The chain recombines TRBV6-5 with TRBJ1-5; D remains ambiguous. The CDR3 has 13 residues. Looked up from germline, CDR1 is MNHEY and CDR2 is SVGAGI. V was clipped by 5 bases and J by 11 bases, with 16 bases between them. In DNA form, the CDR3 reads TGTGCCAGCAGTGAAGAAAGGTCAACAGCCCAGCATTTT. Its translation: CASSEERSTAQHF.

V gene TRBV7-2 combines with J gene TRBJ2-7, with 8 bases fitting TRBD1. J lost 4 bases, V lost 4 bases, and 6 bases had no gene match. Germline assignment: CDR1 SGHTA and CDR2 FQGNSA. The CDR3 is 14 residues long. CDR3 region: CASSSGTGLYEQYF. CDR3 sequence (DNA): TGTGCCAGCAGCTCCGGGACAGGCCTGTACGAGCAGTACTTC.

V and J are TRBV29-1 and TRBJ1-2, with 7 positions matching TRBD1. The germline V gene has CDR1 SQVTM and CDR2 ANQGSEA. The V segment lost 4 bases and the J segment 4 bases; nucleotides outside the gene matches: 6. This CDR3 has 13 amino acids. The CDR3 DNA reads as TGCAGCGTTGTCGGGGACAGCGCCTATGGCTACACCTTC. Protein: CSVVGDSAYGYTF.

The rearrangement links TRBV7-3 to TRBJ1-2; D may be TRBD1 (5 bases). Germline CDR1 and CDR2: SGHTA and FQGTGA. The V end was cut by 5 bases, the J end by 4 bases, with 11 bases between. This CDR3 has 13 amino acids. In nucleotides, the CDR3 is TGTGCCAGCAGCCCGGACAATAGCTATGGCTACACCTTC. Amino acid sequence: CASSPDNSYGYTF.

The V call is TRBV19, the J call TRBJ2-2, with 9 bases aligning to TRBD1. CDR1 and CDR2 (germline): LNHDA, SQIVND (reference sequence). The CDR3 runs to 15 residues. V was pared by 7 bases and J by 4 bases, with 7 bases of the junction left unmatched. The CDR3 loop reads CASTSQGALTGELFF. The CDR3 DNA reads as TGTGCCAGTACATCACAGGGGGCCCTCACCGGGGAGCTGTTTTTT.

CDR3 sequence: CASSPVIVGRYYEQFF. DNA of the CDR3: TGCGCCAGCAGCCCCGTTATTGTCGGGAGGTACTATGAGCAGTTCTTC. This chain uses TRBV4-1 with TRBJ2-1, with 7 bases that match TRBD2. CDR3 length: 16 residues. CDR1 MGHRA and CDR2 YSYEKL come from the germline V gene. V lost 4 bases and J lost 8; bases outside the gene matches: 14.

The CDR3 is CASSGYDGKLFF. Written as DNA, the CDR3 is TGTGCCAGCTCGGGGTATGATGGAAAACTGTTTTTT. The V gene is TRBV11-2, the J gene TRBJ1-4; D is unresolved. Germline CDR1 and CDR2: SGHAT and FQNNGV. Trimming removed 8 bases from V and 10 bases from J, with 14 bases in between. This CDR3 contains 12 residues.

The genes are TRBV6-5 and TRBJ2-3, with a possible D match to TRBD1 (6 bases). V lost 4 bases and J lost 2, with 7 bases in between. The length of the CDR3 is 13 residues. CDR1 and CDR2 (germline): MNHEY, SVGAGI. The CDR3 spells CASSWTATDTQYF. CDR3 coding DNA: TGTGCCAGCAGTTGGACAGCCACAGATACGCAGTATTTT.

The gene calls are TRBV9 and TRBJ2-3; 9 nucleotides align to TRBD2. The CDR3 loop spans 15 amino acids. The V gene's germline CDR1 is SGDLS and CDR2 YYNGEE. V was pared by 2 bases and J by 3 bases, with 4 bases of the junction left unmatched. Here the CDR3 reads CASSVSGSPTDTQYF. CDR3 nucleotide sequence: TGTGCCAGCAGCGTTAGCGGGAGTCCGACAGATACGCAGTATTTT. Variable domain in full (rest from reference TRBV9 and TRBJ2-3): DSGVTQTPKHLITATGQRVTLRCSPRSGDLSVYWYQQSLDQGLQFLIQYYNGEERAKGNILERFSAQQFPDLHSELNLSSLELGDSALYFCASSVSGSPTDTQYFGPGTRLTVL.

The V gene is TRBV27, the J gene TRBJ2-2, with 9 nucleotides matching TRBD2. Germline-derived CDR1 and CDR2 are MNHEY and SMNVEV (reference sequence). CDR3 size: 16 residues. V shed 5 bases, J shed 6 bases, and the junction held 10 bases outside the gene matches. DNA of the CDR3: TGTGCCAGCAGTCTGGGGACTAGCTTTTCTGCCGGGGAGCTGTTTTTT. Amino acid sequence: CASSLGTSFSAGELFF.

This clone was recorded once. The chain uses TRBV27 and TRBJ1-1; 8 nucleotides agree with TRBD1. Unmatched junction bases numbered 3, after V lost 3 bases and J lost 0 bases. This CDR3 region has 15 residues. Germline V gene data show CDR1 as MNHEY and CDR2 as SMNVEV (reference sequence). The DNA of the CDR3 is TGTGCCAGCAGTTTGGACAGGGAAATGAACACTGAAGCTTTCTTT. This codes for CASSLDREMNTEAFF.

For this clone: With a far larger clone one base away, a read error is the likely cause. Other DNA sequences within the sample encode an identical CDR3. The V and J genes are TRBV7-2 and TRBJ2-6, with D tentatively TRBD1 (5 bases). This CDR3 contains 15 residues. The germline CDR1 and CDR2 sequences are SGHTA and FQGNSA. The V gene lost 1 base and the J gene lost 3 bases, with 7 bases spanning the gap. The CDR3 region is CASSLGGFGANVLTF. DNA of the CDR3: TGTGCCAGCAGCTTAGGGGGCTTTGGGGCCAACGTCCTGACTTTC.

V usage is TRBV7-2 and J usage is TRBJ1-2; a possible D gene is TRBD1 (6 bases). Germline V gives CDR1 SGHTA, CDR2 FQGNSA. This CDR3 is built from 12 residues. V was cut by 3 bases and J by 4 bases, with 6 bases left in between. The CDR3 sequence is CASSLDSYGYTF. DNA for the CDR3: TGTGCCAGCAGCTTGGACAGCTATGGCTACACCTTC.

This clone was seen a few times. The V gene is TRBV27, the J gene TRBJ2-3; a possible D gene is TRBD2 (5 bases). Germline loops: CDR1 MNHEY, CDR2 SMNVEV (reference sequence). The CDR3 sequence is 17 residues long. V lost 1 base and J lost 0, with 14 bases in between. Here the CDR3 reads CASSLYGKQSSTDTQYF. CDR3 DNA: TGTGCCAGCAGTTTATACGGGAAACAATCCAGCACAGATACGCAGTATTTT.